Listed below are T cell receptor beta chains from one sample, sequenced in a study of long-term antiretroviral therapy in people with HIV. The repertoire was sequenced with immunoSEQ multiplex PCR; TCRdb's copy has only in-frame clones and lacks some. The table records 9,500 to 15,000 clones, roughly 80% of them present only once. Sequenced here: unsorted PBMCs, sampled 0.8 years before starting antiretroviral therapy. These receptors were collected from a woman aged 35 to 49 with HIV. Both conserved end residues are part of each CDR3. A D gene is named only where the DNA matches it firmly. Rows give clone size only sometimes, using once, few, many, or a class for an expanded clone.

V gene	clone size	J gene	D gene	CDR3 protein	CDR3 DNA
TRBV4-2	few	TRBJ2-4	-	CASSQDAGQLAKNIQYF	TGTGCCAGCAGCCAAGATGCGGGACAGCTAGCCAAAAACATTCAGTACTTC
TRBV18	-	TRBJ1-4	-	CASSPRELAYNEKLFF	TGTGCCAGCTCACCACGGGAACTGGCCTATAATGAAAAACTGTTTTTT
TRBV2	few	TRBJ2-1	TRBD1	CASRETGYNEQFF	TGTGCCAGCAGGGAGACAGGGTACAATGAGCAGTTCTTC
TRBV4-2	-	TRBJ2-3	TRBD2	CASSQRTSGMLFSTDTQYF	TGTGCCAGCAGCCAAAGGACTAGCGGGATGTTGTTTAGCACAGATACGCAGTATTTT
TRBV29-1	-	TRBJ2-5	TRBD2	CSGRASGQETQYF	TGCAGCGGGCGGGCTAGCGGGCAAGAGACCCAGTACTTC
TRBV5-4	-	TRBJ2-7	TRBD2	CASSPGTSGRLVAHEQYF	TGTGCCAGCAGCCCCGGGACTAGCGGGAGGCTAGTGGCCCACGAGCAGTACTTC
TRBV2	-	TRBJ2-6	-	CASSAVGMGAVSGANVLTF	TGTGCCAGCAGTGCCGTTGGGATGGGGGCGGTCTCTGGGGCCAACGTCCTGACTTTC
TRBV19	-	TRBJ1-1	TRBD1	CASSKRDRGHEAFF	TGTGCCAGTAGTAAGCGTGACAGGGGACATGAAGCTTTCTTT
TRBV18	once	TRBJ2-3	-	CASSPDRTDTQYF	TGTGCCAGCTCACCAGACCGCACAGATACGCAGTATTTT
TRBV27	once	TRBJ2-3	TRBD2	CASSYRGRWGDTQYF	TGTGCCAGCAGTTACCGCGGGAGATGGGGAGATACGCAGTATTTT
TRBV6-1	-	TRBJ2-7	TRBD2	CASIAGVSYEQYF	TGTGCCAGCATAGCGGGGGTCTCCTACGAGCAGTACTTC
TRBV6-5	-	TRBJ2-2	-	CASSYWGRAGELFF	TGTGCCAGCAGTTACTGGGGACGGGCCGGGGAGCTGTTTTTT
TRBV5-7	-	TRBJ1-5	TRBD1	CASSLPSGQGAYSNQPQHF	TGTGCCAGCAGCTTACCGAGCGGACAGGGCGCTTATAGCAATCAGCCCCAGCATTTT
TRBV30	medium-sized	TRBJ2-1	-	CAWSNRQFPSYNEQFF	TGTGCCTGGAGTAACCGACAGTTTCCTTCCTACAATGAGCAGTTCTTC
TRBV28	-	TRBJ2-3	TRBD2	CASSFSRGGTDTQYF	TGTGCCAGCAGTTTTTCTCGGGGAGGGACAGATACGCAGTATTTT
TRBV4-1	-	TRBJ2-1	TRBD1	CASSLPGQINEQFF	TGCGCCAGCAGCCTGCCGGGACAGATAAATGAGCAGTTCTTC
TRBV28	-	TRBJ2-2	TRBD2	CASSLWLAETTGELFF	TGTGCCAGCAGTTTGTGGCTAGCGGAAACCACCGGGGAGCTGTTTTTT
TRBV21-1	medium-sized	TRBJ2-7	-	CASSKVGQDPHEQYF	TGTGCCAGCAGCAAAGTGGGACAAGACCCACACGAGCAGTACTTC
TRBV2	-	TRBJ1-2	TRBD1	CASSPTPGGGYTF	TGTGCCAGCAGCCCAACCCCAGGGGGTGGCTACACCTTC
TRBV6-6	-	TRBJ2-7	-	CASSYSNQGGEQYF	TGTGCCAGCAGTTACTCGAATCAGGGGGGCGAGCAGTACTTC
TRBV7-5	few	TRBJ1-1	-	CVRSSQNLQIMNTEAFF	TGTGTCAGAAGCTCACAAAATTTACAGATCATGAACACTGAAGCTTTCTTT
TRBV7-2	-	TRBJ1-2	TRBD1	CASSSGQGYGYTF	TGTGCCAGCAGTTCAGGACAGGGCTATGGCTACACCTTC
TRBV7-9	once	TRBJ1-3	-	CASSGNTIYF	TGTGCCAGCAGCGGAAACACCATATATTTT
TRBV2	-	TRBJ1-2	-	CASSVGPPNGYTF	TGTGCCAGCAGTGTGGGTCCTCCGAATGGCTACACCTTC
TRBV5-1	-	TRBJ2-1	TRBD2	CASSGKPGLAGEGNEQFF	TGCGCCAGCAGCGGAAAACCGGGACTAGCGGGAGAGGGTAATGAGCAGTTCTTC
TRBV7-6	-	TRBJ2-2	-	CASSFNTGELFF	TGTGCCAGCAGTTTCAACACCGGGGAGCTGTTTTTT
TRBV2	few	TRBJ1-3	-	CASSQGPVSGNTIYF	TGTGCCAGCAGTCAGGGGCCAGTCTCTGGAAACACCATATATTTT
TRBV5-1	-	TRBJ2-1	TRBD2	CASSLVLAGGGEQFF	TGCGCCAGCAGCTTGGTACTAGCGGGAGGTGGTGAGCAGTTCTTC
TRBV12-2	-	TRBJ2-6	-	CASRLDRDNVLTF	TGTGCAAGTCGCTTAGACAGGGACAACGTCCTGACTTTC
TRBV7-9	-	TRBJ2-1	-	CASSLAGVYNEQFF	TGTGCCAGCAGCTTAGCGGGAGTCTACAATGAGCAGTTCTTC
TRBV5-1	-	TRBJ1-5	TRBD1	CASSFTGQGQPQHF	TGCGCCAGCAGCTTTACGGGACAGGGGCAGCCCCAGCATTTT
TRBV5-8	-	TRBJ2-3	-	CASSRARKDTQYF	TGTGCCAGCAGCCGCGCCCGGAAAGATACGCAGTATTTT
TRBV5-1	-	TRBJ2-3	TRBD2	CTSSFTVLAGRTDTQYF	TGCACCAGCAGCTTCACAGTACTAGCGGGACGCACAGATACGCAGTATTTT
TRBV30	-	TRBJ2-2	-	CAWSKDTFPAGELFF	TGTGCCTGGAGTAAGGACACTTTTCCGGCCGGGGAGCTGTTTTTT
TRBV27	once	TRBJ1-2	TRBD1	CASSFFGTANYGYTF	TGTGCCAGCAGTTTTTTCGGGACAGCTAACTATGGCTACACCTTC
TRBV7-9	-	TRBJ1-1	-	CASSLSRIQANTEAFF	TGTGCCAGCAGCTTAAGCAGGATACAGGCGAACACTGAAGCTTTCTTT
TRBV4-2	few	TRBJ2-1	-	CASSQDTVNQREQFF	TGTGCCAGCAGCCAAGATACGGTCAATCAGCGGGAGCAGTTCTTC
TRBV13	-	TRBJ1-2	-	CASSLSGSNYGYTF	TGTGCCAGCAGCTTATCAGGCAGTAACTATGGCTACACCTTC
TRBV5-1	-	TRBJ1-2	-	CASSLVGADDGYTF	TGCGCCAGCAGCTTGGTTGGGGCAGACGATGGCTACACCTTC
TRBV7-9	-	TRBJ2-7	-	CASSLGRGDEQYF	TGTGCCAGCAGCTTGGGCAGGGGCGACGAGCAGTACTTC
TRBV9	once	TRBJ1-1	-	CASSVGIQRVNTEAFF	TGTGCCAGCAGCGTAGGGATTCAAAGAGTGAACACTGAAGCTTTCTTT
TRBV7-2	-	TRBJ2-1	TRBD2	CASSLAVSGGTYNEQFF	TGTGCCAGCAGCTTAGCAGTTAGCGGGGGAACCTACAATGAGCAGTTCTTC
TRBV7-2	once	TRBJ2-7	-	CASSLGTISSYEQYF	TGTGCCAGCAGCTTAGGGACCATCAGCTCCTACGAGCAGTACTTC
TRBV7-7	-	TRBJ2-2	-	CASSFGSGTGELFF	TGTGCTAGCAGCTTTGGGAGTGGCACCGGGGAGCTGTTTTTT
TRBV2	-	TRBJ2-5	TRBD1	CASSERTGTQETQYF	TGTGCCAGCAGTGAAAGGACAGGGACCCAAGAGACCCAGTACTTC
TRBV28	-	TRBJ2-4	-	CASSNPPPTTGGLGF	TGTGCCAGCAGCAACCCTCCGCCAACGACAGGAGGTCTGGGCTTC
TRBV11-3	-	TRBJ2-7	TRBD1	CASSLFRKGAQSYEQYF	TGTGCCAGCAGCTTGTTCCGAAAGGGGGCGCAGTCCTACGAGCAGTACTTC
TRBV3-1/TRBV3-2	-	TRBJ2-5	-	CARLETQYF	TGTGCCAGACTGGAGACCCAGTACTTC
TRBV12-5	-	TRBJ2-1	-	CASGSRQQFF	TGTGCTAGTGGTTCCCGACAACAGTTCTTC
TRBV6-1	-	TRBJ2-5	-	CASSSQGQQETQYF	TGTGCCAGCAGCTCACAGGGCCAGCAGGAGACCCAGTACTTC
TRBV15	-	TRBJ2-7	-	CATSRVGGMNEQYF	TGTGCCACCAGCAGAGTGGGAGGAATGAACGAGCAGTACTTC
TRBV6-6	-	TRBJ2-3	-	CATSDPGTDTQYF	TGTGCCACTTCGGACCCGGGGACAGATACGCAGTATTTT
TRBV5-4	-	TRBJ2-2	TRBD2	CASSFRGRAAGELFF	TGTGCCAGCAGCTTTCGAGGGAGGGCCGCCGGGGAGCTGTTTTTT
TRBV18	-	TRBJ1-3	-	CASSPPGRFLSGNTIYF	TGTGCCAGCTCACCCCCCGGCAGGTTTCTATCTGGAAACACCATATATTTT